Described below is a single TCR beta chain sequence and its context. Its antigen remains unidentified. The protocol was immunoSEQ multiplex PCR, while the TCRdb copy is restricted to in-frame clones and leaves out a portion. Here the sample spans roughly 87,000 clones, around 93% being singletons. This entry comes from a study of OX40 agonist ivuxolimab in advanced cancers. Study-level information: Intravenous ivuxolimab at 0.01 to 10 mg/kg was given to patients every 2 weeks. With a range of roughly 20 to 80, age averaged approximately 60 years, and 65% to 85% were male.

The study sampled blood at baseline, cycle 4 day 1, and cycle 7 day 1. Findings of the study overall: Both blood CD4+ and CD8+ T cells showed clonal growth by week 6 at 0.1 to 3.0 mg/kg.

This TCR was sampled from an adult with an advanced solid tumor such as melanoma, head and neck, liver or kidney cancer. The sample here was CD4+ or CD8+ T cells sorted from blood, taken in a trial of the OX40 agonist ivuxolimab.

CDR3 sequence reads: CASSRRGVDSYEQYF. DNA for the CDR3: TGTGCCAGCAGTCGACGAGGGGTTGACTCCTACGAGCAGTACTTC. The rearrangement uses TRBV11-2 and TRBJ2-7, with D possibly being TRBD1 or TRBD2 (5 bases each). V was cut by 6 bases and J by 0 bases, with 15 bases left in between. Germline lookup yields CDR1 SGHAT and CDR2 FQNNGV. The CDR3 is 15 amino acids.